The next 12 T cell receptor beta chains were all read from a single sample in a study of blood T cell repertoires in COVID-19. Assay: immunoSEQ multiplex PCR; the TCRdb copy retains only in-frame clones and omits some. The table records about 320,000 clones, 85% of them present only once. The sample taken for sequencing was PBMCs or T cells enriched from blood (not recorded which). The receptor source for this set is a woman in her twenties or thirties who had been exposed to COVID-19.

This chain uses TRBV2 with TRBJ2-7; tentatively, D is TRBD1 (6 bases). V lost 6 bases, J lost 3 bases, and 21 bases lay in between. This CDR3 has 16 amino acids. Germline-derived CDR1 and CDR2 are SNHLY and FYNNEI. The CDR3 region is CASSPSPGHPLYEQYF. The CDR3 DNA reads as TGTGCCAGCAGCCCCTCCCCGGGACACCCTCTCTACGAGCAGTACTTC.

This clone came up once. The chain combines TRBV28 with TRBJ2-7; possible D gene TRBD2, 5 bases. The CDR3 is 15 residues long. V lost 8 bases to trimming and J lost 3 bases, with 20 bases between them. Germline V gene data show CDR1 as MDHEN and CDR2 as SYDVKM. The CDR3 sequence is CASYPGVLLNYEQYF. The CDR3, as DNA: TGTGCCAGCTATCCCGGGGTACTCCTGAACTACGAGCAGTACTTC.

This chain uses TRBV28 with TRBJ1-5; D not resolved. The ends were cut back, 8 bases at V and 4 bases at J, with 24 bases in the middle. This CDR3 comprises 17 residues. CDR1 and CDR2 (germline): MDHEN, SYDVKM. CDR3 protein: CASYRRRAYDLNQPQHF. In nucleotides, the CDR3 is TGTGCCAGCTACCGACGGAGGGCCTATGACCTAAATCAGCCCCAGCATTTT.

The chain recombines TRBV7-9 with TRBJ2-5; 9 bases are a match to TRBD1. The CDR3 extends over 15 amino acids. V was clipped by 2 bases and J by 4 bases; unmatched bases: 5. CDR1 and CDR2 (germline): SEHNR, FQNEAQ (reference sequence). The CDR3 here is CASSLRDRVTETQYF. CDR3 bases: TGTGCCAGCAGCTTACGGGACAGGGTGACAGAGACCCAGTACTTC.

This sequence joins TRBV11-1 and TRBJ2-1, with a weak D call TRBD1 (6 bases). The V end was cut by 3 bases, the J end by 0 bases, with 12 bases between. Per the germline V gene, CDR1 is SGHAT and CDR2 is FQDESV (reference sequence). The CDR3 sequence is 16 residues long. The CDR3 coding sequence is TGTGCCAGCAGCTTCGACAGGAAGAGCTCCTACAATGAGCAGTTCTTC. This encodes CASSFDRKSSYNEQFF.

This clone appeared once. The chain links TRBV11-2 to TRBJ2-7; D may be TRBD2 (5 bases). In germline, CDR1 is SGHAT, CDR2 FQNNGV. The V and J ends lost 0 bases and 0 bases respectively, with 9 bases between them. This CDR3 comprises 15 residues. CDR3 coding DNA: TGTGCCAGCAGCTTAGAGGCTAGCTCCTCCTACGAGCAGTACTTC. It specifies CASSLEASSSYEQYF. The full variable domain, rest sourced from reference TRBV11-2 and TRBJ2-7, is EAGVAQSPRYKIIEKRQSVAFWCNPISGHATLYWYQQILGQGPKLLIQFQNNGVVDDSQLPKDRFSAERLKGVDSTLKIQPAKLEDSAVYLCASSLEASSSYEQYFGPGTRLTVT.

This chain uses TRBV30 with TRBJ1-1; unclear D gene. V lost 3 bases, J lost 4 bases, and 15 bases lay in between. In germline, CDR1 is GTSNPN, CDR2 SVGIG (reference sequence). This CDR3 region has 14 residues. CDR3 residues: CAWRVGGRGTEAFF. CDR3 nucleotides: TGTGCCTGGAGGGTTGGAGGTCGAGGCACTGAAGCTTTCTTT.

This chain connects TRBV30 to TRBJ2-7; 7 bases are shared with TRBD1. CDR3 length: 15 amino acids. V lost 4 bases and J lost 3; bases outside the gene matches: 12. Germline V gene sequence: CDR1 GTSNPN, CDR2 SVGIG (reference sequence). The CDR3: CAWMKLTQGLYEQYF. CDR3 coding DNA: TGTGCCTGGATGAAATTGACACAGGGGCTCTACGAGCAGTACTTC.

The chain recombines TRBV6-5 with TRBJ1-4; D perhaps matches TRBD1 (5 bases). V gave up 5 bases and J gave up 5 bases, with 9 bases separating them. Germline CDR1 MNHEY, CDR2 SVGAGI. The CDR3 length is 13 residues. CDR3 sequence (DNA): TGTGCCAGCAGTAGGACACGCAATGAAAAACTGTTTTTT. The encoded protein is CASSRTRNEKLFF.

The chain recombines TRBV28 with TRBJ2-2; 9 positions agree with TRBD2. CDR3 length: 14 amino acids. The V gene's germline CDR1 is MDHEN and CDR2 SYDVKM. The V and J ends lost 6 bases and 6 bases, in that order; junction bases with no gene match: 5. The CDR3 DNA reads TGTGCCAGCAGCCGAGCGGGGGGACCCGGGGAGCTGTTTTTT. It encodes CASSRAGGPGELFF.

V usage is TRBV28 and J usage is TRBJ2-4; D may be TRBD2 (5 bases). Germline V lookup: CDR1 MDHEN, CDR2 SYDVKM. The V gene lost 2 bases and the J gene lost 8 bases, with 13 bases spanning the gap. The CDR3 has 14 residues. The CDR3 DNA sequence: TGTGCCAGCAGTTTAGGAAACGGGGTGGACATTCAGTACTTC. Residues: CASSLGNGVDIQYF.

The V and J genes are TRBV10-3 and TRBJ1-1; 7 bases fit TRBD1. There are 13 residues in the CDR3. V shed 6 bases and J 5 bases; nucleotides not matched to a gene: 6. Germline V CDR1 and CDR2: ENHRY, SYGVKD. The CDR3 sequence is CAIRQGPGTEAFF. Here the CDR3 DNA reads TGTGCCATCAGACAGGGGCCGGGAACTGAAGCTTTCTTT.